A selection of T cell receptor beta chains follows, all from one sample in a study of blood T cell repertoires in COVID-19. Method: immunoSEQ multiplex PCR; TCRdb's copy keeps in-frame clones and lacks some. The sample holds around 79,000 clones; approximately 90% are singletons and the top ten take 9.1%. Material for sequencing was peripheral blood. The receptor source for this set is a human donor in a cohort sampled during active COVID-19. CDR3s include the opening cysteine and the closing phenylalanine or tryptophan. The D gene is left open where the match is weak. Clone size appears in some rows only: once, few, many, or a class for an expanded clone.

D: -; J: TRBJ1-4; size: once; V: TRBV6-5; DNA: TGTGCCAGCAGTAGGACGGTCGGGAATATCGAAAAACTGTTTTTT; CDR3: CASSRTVGNIEKLFF
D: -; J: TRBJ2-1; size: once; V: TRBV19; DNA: TGTGCCAGTACGACCAGGACCTACAATGAGCAGTTCTTC; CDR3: CASTTRTYNEQFF
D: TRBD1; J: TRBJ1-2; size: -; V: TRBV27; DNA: TGTGCCAGCAGTGACCGGGACAGGCATGGCTACACCTTC; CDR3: CASSDRDRHGYTF
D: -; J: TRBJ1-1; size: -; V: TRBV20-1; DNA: TGCAGTGCTAGTAATTGGGCAACCCAGAACACTGAAGCTTTCTTT; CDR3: CSASNWATQNTEAFF
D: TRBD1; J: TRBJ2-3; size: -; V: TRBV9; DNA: TGTGCCAGCAGCGTAGGTGGGACAGGGATTGGGGATACGCAGTATTTT; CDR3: CASSVGGTGIGDTQYF
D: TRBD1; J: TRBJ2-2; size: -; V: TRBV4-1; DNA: TGCGCCAGCAGCCAAGTTTTCGGACAGGGACCGAACACCGGGGAGCTGTTTTTT; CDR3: CASSQVFGQGPNTGELFF
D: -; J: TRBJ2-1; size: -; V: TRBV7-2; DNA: TGTGCCAGCAGCTTGTTCGGCGGAAGCCGCTACAATGAGCAGTTCTTC; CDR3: CASSLFGGSRYNEQFF
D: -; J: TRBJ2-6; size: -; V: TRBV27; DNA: TGTGCCAGCAGATACAGGGCATCTGGGGCCAACGTCCTGACTTTC; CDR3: CASRYRASGANVLTF
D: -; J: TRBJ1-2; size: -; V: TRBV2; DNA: TGTGCCAGCAGTGAAGTCAGCTATGGCTACACCTTC; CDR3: CASSEVSYGYTF
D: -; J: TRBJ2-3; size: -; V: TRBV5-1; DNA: TGCGCCAGCAGCTTGGACAGGGGCACAGATACGCAGTATTTT; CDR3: CASSLDRGTDTQYF
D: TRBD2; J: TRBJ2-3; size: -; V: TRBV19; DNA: TGTGCCAGTAGTCCCCCGGGACTAGCGGGAGCAGATACGCAGTATTTT; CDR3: CASSPPGLAGADTQYF
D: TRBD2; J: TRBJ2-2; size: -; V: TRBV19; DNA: TGTGCCAGTACCCCACTAGCGTGGACCGGGGAGCTGTTTTTT; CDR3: CASTPLAWTGELFF
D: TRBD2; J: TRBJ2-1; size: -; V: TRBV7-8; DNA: TGTGCCAGCAGTGAGGCTAGCGGGATGGGCGAGCAGTTCTTC; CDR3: CASSEASGMGEQFF
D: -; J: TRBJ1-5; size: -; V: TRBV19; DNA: TGTGCCAGTAGTATAGTAGAGACAGCTCATAGCAATCAGCCCCAGCATTTT; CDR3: CASSIVETAHSNQPQHF
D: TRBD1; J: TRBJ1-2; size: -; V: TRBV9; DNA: TGTGCCAGCAGCAAGGACAGGGGTAACTATGGCTACACCTTC; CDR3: CASSKDRGNYGYTF
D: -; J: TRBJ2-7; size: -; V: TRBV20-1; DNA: TGCAGTGCCCTACTAGTTTACGAGCAGTACTTC; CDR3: CSALLVYEQYF
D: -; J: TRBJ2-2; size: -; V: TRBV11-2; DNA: TGTGCCAGCAGCTCGGGGACGAACACCGGGGAGCTGTTTTTT; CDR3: CASSSGTNTGELFF
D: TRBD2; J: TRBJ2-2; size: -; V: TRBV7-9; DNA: TGTGCCAGCAGCTCAGGACTAGCGGGAGTCTACGCCGGGGAGCTGTTTTTT; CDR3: CASSSGLAGVYAGELFF
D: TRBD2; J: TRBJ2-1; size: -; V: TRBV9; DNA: TGTGCCAGCAGCTCACTAGCGAGCCGCGGGACGGAGCAGTTCTTC; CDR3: CASSSLASRGTEQFF
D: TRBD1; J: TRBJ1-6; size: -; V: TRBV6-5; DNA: TGTGCCAGCAGCGTTAAGACAGGGAATAATTCACCCCTCCACTTT; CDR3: CASSVKTGNNSPLHF
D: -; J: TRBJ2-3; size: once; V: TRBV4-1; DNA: TGCGCCAGCAGCCAAGGGAGGGGTCGGGCCAGGCTAGACACAGATACGCAGTATTTT; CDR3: CASSQGRGRARLDTDTQYF
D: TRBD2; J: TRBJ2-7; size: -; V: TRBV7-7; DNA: TGTGCCAGCAGCCAGGGACTAGCGGGAGAGGGCTACGAGCAGTACTTC; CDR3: CASSQGLAGEGYEQYF
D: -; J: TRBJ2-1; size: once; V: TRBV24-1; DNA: TGTGCCACCAGTGATTCTATGACTCCGGCCTACAATGAGCAGTTCTTC; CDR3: CATSDSMTPAYNEQFF
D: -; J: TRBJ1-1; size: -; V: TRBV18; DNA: TGTGCCAGCTCACGGAGGGACACTGAAGCTTTCTTT; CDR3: CASSRRDTEAFF
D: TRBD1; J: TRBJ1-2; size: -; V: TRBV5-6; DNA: TGTGCCAGCAGCTCCACAGGGGGCGGCGGCTATGGCTACACCTTC; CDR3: CASSSTGGGGYGYTF
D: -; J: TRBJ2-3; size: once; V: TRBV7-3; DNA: TGTGCCAGCAGGCGGGGAGGACCGAGCACAGATACGCAGTATTTT; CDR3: CASRRGGPSTDTQYF
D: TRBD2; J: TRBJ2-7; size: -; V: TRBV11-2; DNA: TGTGCCAGCAGCTTAGATCCAAGCGGGAGGGCTAACGAGCAGTACTTC; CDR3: CASSLDPSGRANEQYF
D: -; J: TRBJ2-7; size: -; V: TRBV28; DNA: TGTGCCAGCAGTTTAACAACAGGGCAGCAGTACTTC; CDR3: CASSLTTGQQYF